This T cell receptor beta chain stems from a study of T cells in localized non-small cell lung cancer. Clones were read by immunoSEQ multiplex PCR, and TCRdb kept only the in-frame ones, dropping some. The sample consists of tens of thousands of clones, 88% of them appearing once. Whole-study findings and limits: Detection in adjacent lung was observed for a median around 50 of the top 100 tumor clones. Investigators sequenced only a single tumor region, leaving heterogeneity possible.

The germline V gene has CDR1 MDHEN and CDR2 SYDVKM. This CDR3 is built from 15 residues. The junction had 5 bases not matched to a gene; V was cut back by 6 bases and J by 0 bases. In the case of this clone: The antigen remains undetermined.

The material sequenced was peripheral blood, taken before any cancer treatment. This rearrangement joins TRBV28 to TRBJ1-3; 7 positions agree with TRBD1. The sequence was obtained from a woman aged 35-70 years with stage I squamous cell lung carcinoma. The CDR3 DNA reads as TGTGCCAGCAGAACAGGGGAATACTCTGGAAACACCATATATTTT. This translates into CASRTGEYSGNTIYF.